This T cell receptor (beta chain) was recorded in a study of T cell repertoires in cytomegalovirus infection. Overall study context: A matching HLA type, together with CMV infection, was signaled by public TCR beta signatures.

In regard to this clonotype: Its antigen remains unidentified.

TCRdb used MiXCR to reprocess the reads, holding one entry per CDR3 protein. The sample gives hundreds of thousands of distinct CDR3 sequences, approximately 42% of which show up once; roughly two fifths is in the top ten. Looked up from germline, CDR1 is MNHNY and CDR2 is SVGAGI (reference sequence). The CDR3 has 20 amino acids. Trimming removed 2 bases at V and 0 bases at J, with 24 bases between. The J gene is TRBJ2-3, the V gene TRBV6-6; weak D call: TRBD2 (5 bases). The sequence was collected from a human donor in good health (CMV status not recorded). Some clones in this sample may be carry-over from other donors' samples. Sequenced here: cultured PBMCs, sampled from culture after CMV antigen stimulation. The CDR3 sequence: CASSYIPALVGGTSTDTQYF. CDR3 DNA: TGTGCCAGCAGTTACATCCCCGCCCTTGTAGGAGGCACTAGCACAGATACGCAGTATTTT.